This paragraph covers one T cell receptor (beta chain) sequence. This clonotype was counted at least ten times. Its cognate antigen has yet to be identified. Base-call qualities are not available, and no considerably larger clone is one nucleotide away. Between the V and J ends, shortened by 5 bases and 0 bases respectively, the junction contains 12 bases. In the germline V gene, CDR1 corresponds to SGHVS and CDR2 to FQNEAQ. Its CDR3 holds 15 amino acids, cysteine through phenylalanine. This entry keeps only the CDR3 DNA: 45 bases, framed from base 1. This sample is part of a study of neurological immune-mediated disorders (dated by TCRdb to between 2018 and 2020). Background on the whole study: Of the 35 or so multiple sclerosis patients, about 31 had relapsing-remitting MS and 3 had secondary progressive MS. The approximately 110 TCR-beta libraries included longitudinal samples, technical triplicates and paired sorted CD4+ and CD8+ T-cell subsets alongside PBMC samples. The cohort comprised roughly 69 subjects: about 14 HAM/TSP patients, 35 or so multiple sclerosis patients and 20 or so healthy controls. The study compared peripheral blood TCR-beta repertoires of HTLV-I-associated myelopathy (HAM/TSP) patients, multiple sclerosis patients and healthy controls using UMI-based sequencing. Overall study results and their limits: The MS cluster showed no association with clinical or MRI features, and the authors stated that larger cohorts are needed. TCR clonal expansion was highest in HAM/TSP patients and lowest in MS patients, with MS patients falling below even healthy controls. Expanded clones from different subjects shared no identical CDR3 amino acid sequences, which suggests that TCR-beta repertoires were private in all groups. In a phylogenetic analysis, the repertoires of 18 out of 34 MS patients fell into a single cluster of related CDR3 sequences, pointing to a possible signature at the repertoire level.

Libraries from unsorted PBMCs were made from 2 million PBMCs kept in RNAlater at -80 degrees C until RNA extraction. Multiple sclerosis patients were enrolled in a US clinical protocol evaluating disease progression by magnetic resonance imaging. Peripheral blood underwent Ficoll-Hypaque density gradient centrifugation to isolate PBMCs, which were then cryopreserved in liquid nitrogen. cDNA was synthesized by template-switch 5'RACE using a primer carrying a 10-nucleotide random unique molecular identifier by which each TCR transcript was tagged. Over 160 million TCR-beta sequences, covering 15-18 subjects, were produced in each sequencing run. The RNeasy kit was used to extract total RNA. TCR-beta VDJ regions were amplified with primers for the TCR constant region and the 5'RACE anchor, using the KAPA Real-time Library Amplification kit. Sample indexes and Illumina adaptors were added in a first PCR, after which library yield was increased in a second PCR. After Ampure bead purification, the TCR product of roughly 650 bp was size-selected on a 2% E-gel SizeSelection system. Before pooling, libraries had their quality checked on a Bioanalyzer, their concentration measured with Qubit, and their quantity determined with the Kapa Library Quantification kit. An Illumina HiSeq 2500 was used to sequence the libraries paired-end at 2 x 150 bp. To increase sequence diversity, about 23-30% phiX was spiked into each library pool. As for how the authors treated the data: Quality-filtered reads were processed with the UMI-based MiGEC pipeline, and over 90% of raw TCR sequences were removed by the MiGEC pipeline during error correction. IMGT germline references were used for aligning VDJ genes, and each clonotype was defined as a unique CDR3 amino acid sequence together with its V-J genes. Clonal expansion, Shannon diversity, and CDR3 relatedness (CalcPairwiseDistances, ClusterSamples) were evaluated with VDJtools, and phylogenetic trees were built with CLCbio workbench. A clone was classed as expanded if it had 8 or more unique UMIs, a cutoff based on coefficient-of-variation modelling across technical triplicates. TCRdb took the public reads, trimmed them with fastp at Q25, ran MiXCR for clone calling and kept in-frame beta chains. Each CDR3 protein appears once, grouped with its most common genes and DNA. These V and J calls originate from TCRdb's pipeline instead of the authors' own analysis. The sample table records under 45,000 distinct CDR3 sequences; approximately 2.4% of these occur just once. The ten largest clones take up approximately 2.4% of the sample.

Sequencing input: PBMCs. The TCR was taken from a man in his fifties with multiple sclerosis. This sequence uses TRBV7-8 and TRBJ2-3, and TRBD2 may be the D gene, going by 6 matching bases. The base sequence is TGTGCCAGCAGCCTCAACGGGGGTAGCACAGATACGCAGTATTTT. It translates to CASSLNGGSTDTQYF.